These 31 T cell receptor beta chains came from one sample sequenced in a study of cytomegalovirus exposure and HLA in healthy donors. Amplification used 60 Vbeta primers and 13 Jbeta primers. Generated by immunoSEQ multiplex PCR, the TCRdb table keeps only in-frame clones and is missing some. The repertoire holds under 150,000 clones, with 75% to 80% as singletons. What was sequenced was PBMCs. These receptors were collected from a woman aged 50 to 60 in good health and CMV-seronegative.

The chain uses TRBV7-9 and TRBJ1-1, with no clear D. V was cut by 5 bases and J by 0 bases, with 7 bases left in between. Germline-derived CDR1 and CDR2 are SEHNR and FQNEAQ (reference sequence). This CDR3 has 13 amino acids. CDR3 sequence: CASSPPVNTEAFF. DNA of the CDR3: TGTGCCAGCAGCCCCCCAGTGAACACTGAAGCTTTCTTT.

Only a few counts were recorded for this clone. This chain joins TRBV27 and TRBJ2-1, with TRBD2 matching over 14 bases. Germline V lookup: CDR1 MNHEY, CDR2 SMNVEV (reference sequence). V lost 5 bases, J lost 7 bases, and 7 bases stayed unmatched. This CDR3 contains 16 residues. CDR3: CASSRLAGGPGNEQFF. CDR3 in DNA: TGTGCCAGCAGTAGACTAGCGGGGGGGCCAGGGAATGAGCAGTTCTTC.

V usage is TRBV7-9 and J usage is TRBJ2-7; a weak D match, TRBD1 (6 bases). The CDR3 contains 13 residues. The germline CDR1 and CDR2 sequences are SEHNR and FQNEAQ (reference sequence). Between the trimmed V and J ends, which lost 1 base and 4 bases, there was a span of 8 bases. CDR3 nucleotides: TGTGCCAGCAGCTTAGGCAGGGGTTACGAGCAGTACTTC. Residues: CASSLGRGYEQYF.

The J gene is TRBJ1-5, the V gene TRBV18; maybe TRBD1 (6 bases). CDR3 length: 14 amino acids. V lost 4 bases, J lost 5 bases, and 12 bases lay in between. The germline V gene encodes CDR1 KGHSH and CDR2 LQKENI. The CDR3 sequence: CASSQGQSDQPQHF. The CDR3 DNA reads TGTGCCAGCTCACAAGGACAGTCAGATCAGCCCCAGCATTTT.

In this sample, this clone turned up a few times. CDR3 nucleotide sequence: TGCGCCAGCAGCCTCGCCGCGCAGGGCCCCTCTGGAAACACCATATATTTT. Translating gives CASSLAAQGPSGNTIYF. The chain joins TRBV4-3 to TRBJ1-3; the D gene is possibly TRBD1 (5 bases). Deletions cut 4 bases from V and 0 bases from J, with 16 bases between. Germline V lookup: CDR1 LGHNA, CDR2 YSLEER. The CDR3 runs 17 residues.

The V gene is TRBV7-9, the J gene TRBJ1-2, with 9 nucleotides matching TRBD1. Looked up from germline, CDR1 is SEHNR and CDR2 is FQNEAQ (reference sequence). The V segment lost 1 base and the J segment 8 bases; nucleotides outside the gene matches: 5. The CDR3 has 14 residues. DNA for the CDR3: TGTGCCAGCAGCTTAGGACAGGGGGAAGTAGGCTACACCTTC. This gives the protein CASSLGQGEVGYTF.

Only one count was recorded for this clone. The rearrangement joins TRBV19 to TRBJ1-5, with TRBD1 as a possible D gene (6 bases). Germline V gives CDR1 LNHDA, CDR2 SQIVND (reference sequence). This CDR3 has 15 amino acids. The V end lost 5 bases, the J end lost 0 bases, and 11 bases lay between the germline ends. The CDR3, as DNA: TGTGCCAGTAGTCGACAGGAATATAGCAATCAGCCCCAGCATTTT. This gives the protein CASSRQEYSNQPQHF.

This clone was seen more than once but under ten times. The V call is TRBV11-2, the J call TRBJ2-5; TRBD2 agrees at 10 bases. The trim removed 1 base at V and 0 bases at J, leaving 2 bases unmatched. The germline gives CDR1 SGHAT, CDR2 FQNNGV. The CDR3 spans 16 residues. The CDR3: CASSLVAGGYQETQYF. DNA for the CDR3: TGTGCCAGCAGCTTAGTAGCGGGGGGTTACCAAGAGACCCAGTACTTC.

CDR3 sequence: CASSLDARFHNEQFF. The DNA of the CDR3 is TGTGCCAGCAGCTTAGATGCCCGGTTTCACAATGAGCAGTTCTTC. This sequence joins TRBV11-3 and TRBJ2-1; unclear D gene. In germline, CDR1 is SGHNT, CDR2 YENEEA. The CDR3 runs 15 residues. The V end was cut by 0 bases, the J end by 5 bases, with 11 bases between. Using reference TRBV11-3 and TRBJ2-1 for the parts outside the CDR3, the full variable domain is EAGVVQSPRYKIIEKKQPVAFWCNPISGHNTLYWYLQNLGQGPELLIRYENEEAVDDSQLPKDRFSAERLKGVDSTLKIQPAELGDSAVYLCASSLDARFHNEQFFGPGTRLTVL.

The rearrangement uses TRBV5-1 and TRBJ2-1; the D gene is possibly TRBD1 (6 bases). V dropped 1 base and J dropped 4 bases, with 9 bases sitting between them. The germline gives CDR1 SGHRS, CDR2 YFSETQ. The CDR3 is 14 amino acids. CDR3 amino acids: CASSLTGMYNEQFF. The CDR3 nucleotides read TGCGCCAGCAGCTTGACAGGGATGTACAATGAGCAGTTCTTC.

The chain employs TRBV9 and TRBJ2-1; possible D gene TRBD2, 6 bases. CDR3 length: 14 residues. V shed 3 bases and J shed 7 bases, with 14 bases lying between them. CDR1 SGDLS and CDR2 YYNGEE come from the germline V gene. The CDR3 is CASSDPGGANEQFF. The CDR3 region has the DNA TGTGCCAGCAGCGATCCCGGGGGTGCGAATGAGCAGTTCTTC.

On this clone itself: At the DNA level, this CDR3 is encoded by other sequences in the same sample as well. The rearrangement links TRBV7-2 to TRBJ2-5; 11 positions match TRBD2. Per the germline V gene, CDR1 is SGHTA and CDR2 is FQGNSA. With 1 base clipped from V and 2 bases from J, the junction kept 3 bases outside the gene matches. The CDR3 has 16 amino acids. CDR3 in DNA: TGTGCCAGCAGCTTAGGTAGCGGGGGGGGACAAGAGACCCAGTACTTC. This codes for CASSLGSGGGQETQYF.

This clone was observed once. This rearrangement joins TRBV6-4 to TRBJ2-3; maybe TRBD2 (5 bases). CDR1 is MRHNA, CDR2 SNTAGT, per germline. Between the trimmed V and J ends, which lost 3 bases and 4 bases, there was a span of 14 bases. The CDR3 is made up of 15 amino acids. The DNA of the CDR3 is TGTGCCAGCAGTGATAGAGGCGAGGGAGCAGATACGCAGTATTTT. This gives the protein CASSDRGEGADTQYF.

CDR3 DNA: TGTGCCAGCAGCCGGGACAGGGGCTCGAACTATGGCTACACCTTC. Its translation: CASSRDRGSNYGYTF. The V and J genes are TRBV5-6 and TRBJ1-2; 10 bases align to TRBD1. The germline V gene encodes CDR1 SGHDT and CDR2 YYEEEE. The CDR3 is made up of 15 amino acids. The ends lost 4 bases at V and 2 bases at J; junction bases unmatched: 5.

Notes on this clone: The junction does not match germline at one end; this may be a read error. This chain links TRBV7-9 with TRBJ1-5; tentative D call: TRBD1 (5 bases). This CDR3 region has 12 residues. Germline V gene data show CDR1 as SEHNR and CDR2 as FQNEAQ (reference sequence). CDR3 DNA: TGTTCCAGCAGCTGGGGGAGGGAGCCCCAGCATTTT. The encoded protein is CSSSWGREPQHF.

This chain joins TRBV28 and TRBJ2-2; maybe TRBD1 (5 bases). Trimming shortened V by 7 bases and J by 1 base, and 7 bases separated the two germline ends. The CDR3 has 13 amino acids. Germline-derived CDR1 and CDR2 are MDHEN and SYDVKM. The CDR3 loop is CASKTENTGELFF. In DNA, the CDR3 is TGTGCCAGCAAGACAGAGAACACCGGGGAGCTGTTTTTT.

The J gene is TRBJ1-5, the V gene TRBV6-1, with TRBD1 as a possible D gene (5 bases). CDR3 length: 15 amino acids. The V end lost 6 bases, the J end lost 4 bases, and 16 bases lay between the germline ends. Germline assignment: CDR1 MNHNS and CDR2 SASEGT. The chain's CDR3 is CASSVRAGANQPQHF. The CDR3 DNA is TGTGCCAGCAGCGTACGGGCTGGGGCGAATCAGCCCCAGCATTTT.

This clone appeared once. V and J are TRBV5-1 and TRBJ2-2; 7 bases align to TRBD1. J gave up 4 bases and V 0 bases, and 3 bases lay outside the gene matches. The germline V gene has CDR1 SGHRS and CDR2 YFSETQ. This CDR3 has 15 residues. CDR3 sequence reads: CASSLVRQGTGELFF. The CDR3 coding sequence is TGCGCCAGCAGCTTGGTGAGACAGGGCACCGGGGAGCTGTTTTTT.

As regards this clone: This CDR3 is also generated by other DNA sequences in the sample. This chain connects TRBV28 to TRBJ2-2; 7 bases fit TRBD1. The CDR3 sequence is 13 residues long. Germline loops: CDR1 MDHEN, CDR2 SYDVKM. The V segment lost 6 bases and the J segment 6 bases; nucleotides outside the gene matches: 4. CDR3 protein: CASSLDRAGELFF. The CDR3 coding sequence is TGTGCCAGCAGCCTAGACAGGGCCGGGGAGCTGTTTTTT. Drawing the rest from reference TRBV28 and TRBJ2-2, the complete variable domain is DVKVTQSSRYLVKRTGEKVFLECVQDMDHENMFWYRQDPGLGLRLIYFSYDVKMKEKGDIPEGYSVSREKKERFSLILESASTNQTSMYLCASSLDRAGELFFGEGSRLTVL.

The chain couples TRBV5-1 to TRBJ2-1; 13 bases map to TRBD2. Germline lookup yields CDR1 SGHRS and CDR2 YFSETQ. V trimming: 4 bases; J trimming: 3 bases; junction bases outside the gene matches: 7. The CDR3 totals 17 residues. CDR3 residues: CASSIGTSGVVYNEQFF. CDR3 in DNA: TGCGCCAGCAGCATCGGGACTAGCGGGGTGGTCTACAATGAGCAGTTCTTC.

A note on this clone: Other DNA sequences in this sample translate to the same CDR3. The chain has TRBV7-9 and TRBJ2-5; D may be TRBD2 (6 bases). The CDR3 length is 14 residues. V shed 1 base and J shed 4 bases, with 10 bases lying between them. Per germline, CDR1 SEHNR and CDR2 FQNEAQ (reference sequence). CDR3 in DNA: TGTGCCAGCAGCTTAGTTCAGGGAGGAGAGACCCAGTACTTC. Translation gives CASSLVQGGETQYF.

The genes are TRBV7-3 and TRBJ2-5; 11 bases agree with TRBD1. Germline CDR1 SGHTA, CDR2 FQGTGA. Unmatched junction bases numbered 4, after V lost 3 bases and J lost 4 bases. The CDR3 is made up of 15 amino acids. CDR3 nucleotide sequence: TGTGCCAGCAGCTTGATGGGACAGGGGGGAGAGACCCAGTACTTC. Encoded protein: CASSLMGQGGETQYF.

The chain links TRBV25-1 to TRBJ1-2, with TRBD1 identical over 7 bases. J was trimmed by 5 bases and V by 6 bases; bases with no gene match: 9. Germline V gene sequence: CDR1 MGHDK, CDR2 SYGVNS. The CDR3 is 14 amino acids. The CDR3 coding sequence is TGTGCCAGCAGGGGACAGAACTTCCGTTATGGCTACACCTTC. Protein product: CASRGQNFRYGYTF.

The table lists this clone with a count of one. The chain recombines TRBV7-2 with TRBJ2-1; D not certain. Germline CDR1 is SGHTA and CDR2 is FQGNSA. The V end lost 2 bases, the J end lost 0 bases, and 14 bases lay between the germline ends. The CDR3 length is 17 residues. CDR3: CASSLQSGPSSYNEQFF. The CDR3, as DNA: TGTGCCAGCAGCTTACAATCAGGTCCGAGCTCCTACAATGAGCAGTTCTTC.

This chain uses TRBV5-1 with TRBJ2-7; 9 positions match TRBD2. V gave up 4 bases and J gave up 7 bases; unmatched junction bases: 15. CDR1 SGHRS and CDR2 YFSETQ come from the germline V gene. The CDR3 totals 16 residues. CDR3 DNA sequence: TGCGCCAGCAGCAACCCGAGCGGGGGGCCGAGGGGGGAGCAGTACTTC. As protein: CASSNPSGGPRGEQYF.

This clone was recorded once. V is TRBV6-5 and J is TRBJ1-1, with 7 bases fitting TRBD1. CDR3 size: 13 residues. The germline V gene encodes CDR1 MNHEY and CDR2 SVGAGI. Trimming cost V 0 bases and J 8 bases; bases outside gene matches: 3. CDR3 in DNA: TGTGCCAGCAGTTACTCGGGACAGCCCGAAGCTTTCTTT. Translated, it gives CASSYSGQPEAFF.

The chain joins TRBV6-5 to TRBJ1-6; 10 nucleotides match TRBD1. V trimming: 4 bases; J trimming: 5 bases; junction bases outside the gene matches: 2. Germline V gives CDR1 MNHEY, CDR2 SVGAGI. There are 15 residues in the CDR3. The DNA of the CDR3 is TGTGCCAGCAGTTGGACAGGGGGGAATAATTCACCCCTCCACTTT. This encodes CASSWTGGNNSPLHF.

The V call is TRBV11-2, the J call TRBJ1-2, with TRBD1 matching 10 bases. J was trimmed by 4 bases and V by 5 bases; bases with no gene match: 7. The CDR3 has 15 amino acids. Germline CDR1 is SGHAT and CDR2 is FQNNGV. The CDR3 region is CASSVDRGRAYGYTF. In DNA form, the CDR3 reads TGTGCCAGCAGCGTGGACAGGGGGAGGGCCTATGGCTACACCTTC.

This clone turned up a few times. CDR3 sequence (DNA): TGTGCCACCAGCAGAGATAGTGACGGGCAGGGCTTATACGAGCAGTACTTC. Translated, it gives CATSRDSDGQGLYEQYF. The rearrangement joins TRBV15 to TRBJ2-7, with a weak D call TRBD1 (5 bases). The CDR3 is made up of 17 amino acids. Germline V gives CDR1 LNHNV, CDR2 YYDKDF (reference sequence). The V end was cut by 0 bases, the J end by 4 bases, with 19 bases between.

The chain uses TRBV7-6 and TRBJ2-2; tentatively, D is TRBD2 (6 bases). V gave up 1 base and J gave up 1 base, with 10 bases separating them. Germline V gene lookup returns CDR1 SGHVS and CDR2 FNYEAQ. The CDR3 spans 16 residues. This CDR3 is CASSLGVSGNTGELFF. CDR3 coding DNA: TGTGCCAGCAGCTTAGGTGTTAGCGGGAACACCGGGGAGCTGTTTTTT.

The chain is built from TRBV30 and TRBJ2-3, with 11 bases that match TRBD2. This CDR3 spans 14 amino acids. Trimming removed 3 bases from V and 4 bases from J; junction bases left unmatched: 3. The germline V gene encodes CDR1 GTSNPN and CDR2 SVGIG (reference sequence). For the CDR3, the DNA is TGTGCCTGGAGGGAGGGACTAGCGGCAGATACGCAGTATTTT. Protein: CAWREGLAADTQYF.